These 29 T cell receptor beta chains came from one sample sequenced in a study of CD8 T cells in ankylosing spondylitis. Findings and limits, study-wide: Ankylosing spondylitis blood appeared to carry a characteristic TCR beta motif of 7 or 8 highly homologous variants.

TCRdb re-called the 5' RACE reads through MiXCR, storing one row per CDR3 protein. The data show roughly 700,000 distinct CDR3 sequences, over 15% seen once. Their recognized antigens are unknown. Material: blood, either unsorted or a sorted T cell fraction (not recorded which). These receptors were collected from a male donor with ankylosing spondylitis.

The chain recombines TRBV4-2 with TRBJ2-1; D possibly corresponds to TRBD1 (5 bases). Germline V CDR1 and CDR2: LGHNA, YNFKEQ. The CDR3 runs to 16 residues. Deletions cut 0 bases from V and 4 bases from J, with 13 bases between. CDR3: CASSQDVHRMYNEQFF. CDR3 DNA sequence: TGTGCCAGCAGCCAAGATGTCCACAGGATGTACAATGAGCAGTTCTTC.

The chain is built from TRBV12-3 or TRBV12-4 and TRBJ2-7; 9 bases fit TRBD1. The CDR3 sequence is 13 residues long. The ends lost 5 bases at V and 6 bases at J; junction bases unmatched: 5. The CDR3 coding sequence is TGTGCCAGCAGTCACACAGGGGGCCTCGAGCAGTACTTC. Translated, it gives CASSHTGGLEQYF.

The chain employs TRBV13 and TRBJ1-3; D remains unclear. Germline CDR1 PRHDT, CDR2 FYEKMQ (reference sequence). V was cut by 1 base and J by 0 bases, with 10 bases left in between. CDR3 size: 16 residues. CDR3 DNA sequence: TGTGCCAGCAGCTTAGATCCGGGGTTCTCTGGAAACACCATATATTTT. Translating it yields CASSLDPGFSGNTIYF.

The chain combines TRBV11-2 with TRBJ2-3; D is perhaps TRBD2 (5 bases). The germline V gene has CDR1 SGHAT and CDR2 FQNNGV. The CDR3 has 17 amino acids. The germline V and J ends were trimmed by 2 bases and 4 bases, with 19 bases remaining between them. The CDR3 here is CASSLLMAGESADTQYF. CDR3 DNA: TGTGCCAGCAGCTTATTGATGGCGGGTGAGAGTGCAGATACGCAGTATTTT.

This clonotype was counted only a few times. This sequence joins TRBV11-1 and TRBJ2-3; TRBD2 matches at 9 bases. Germline CDR1 SGHAT, CDR2 FQDESV (reference sequence). CDR3 size: 19 residues. Germline trimming cut 5 bases from V and 3 bases from J; bases unmatched to any gene: 18. CDR3: CASSTTRNLAGSLTDTQYF. The CDR3 nucleotides are TGTGCCAGCAGCACAACGCGGAACCTAGCGGGGTCCCTTACAGATACGCAGTATTTT.

The rearrangement uses TRBV20-1 and TRBJ2-5; D may be TRBD1 (6 bases). Trimming shortened V by 4 bases and J by 4 bases, and 16 bases separated the two germline ends. The V gene's germline CDR1 is DFQATT and CDR2 SNEGSKA (reference sequence). The CDR3 runs 14 residues. The CDR3 loop is CSATQPLGAETQYF. CDR3 DNA sequence: TGCAGTGCTACCCAACCCTTGGGGGCAGAGACCCAGTACTTC.

The chain recombines TRBV6-5 with TRBJ2-2; 7 bases fit TRBD1. The CDR3 length is 15 residues. J gave up 3 bases and V 2 bases, and 3 bases lay outside the gene matches. From germline, CDR1 is MNHEY and CDR2 SVGAGI. Written as DNA, the CDR3 is TGTGCCAGCAGTTACGACAGGGAATACACCGGGGAGCTGTTTTTT. Translating it yields CASSYDREYTGELFF.

This clonotype appeared a few times. The chain carries TRBV12-3 or TRBV12-4 and TRBJ2-2, with D tentatively TRBD1 (5 bases). The CDR3 runs to 14 residues. The ends were cut back, 7 bases at V and 2 bases at J, with 11 bases in the middle. For the CDR3, the DNA is TGTGCCAGCACCTCAGGGTTCAACACCGGGGAGCTGTTTTTT. This gives the protein CASTSGFNTGELFF.

Only a few counts were recorded for this clonotype. The genes are TRBV4-1 and TRBJ2-7; 9 bases line up with TRBD1. The CDR3 loop spans 16 amino acids. Per the germline V gene, CDR1 is MGHRA and CDR2 is YSYEKL. V dropped 4 bases and J dropped 5; count of bases not matched to a gene: 12. The CDR3 spells CASSPTLGTGYDEQYF. The CDR3 coding sequence is TGCGCCAGCAGCCCTACCCTGGGGACAGGGTATGACGAGCAGTACTTC.

This clonotype was found a few times. The rearrangement joins TRBV6-2 or TRBV6-3 to TRBJ2-5; D is possibly TRBD2 (5 bases). Trimming took off 6 bases at V and 5 bases at J, with 19 bases between the two ends. CDR3 length equals 15 residues. Germline V gene lookup returns CDR1 MNHEY and CDR2 SVGEGT. The CDR3 region has the DNA TGTGCCAGCAGCCTCCAGACTCACGGGGTGGAGACCCAGTACTTC. Residues: CASSLQTHGVETQYF.

This chain uses TRBV7-3 with TRBJ2-7; D uncertain. There are 13 residues in the CDR3. The germline V and J ends were trimmed by 3 bases and 3 bases, with 9 bases remaining between them. Germline CDR1 SGHTA, CDR2 FQGTGA. The CDR3 loop is CASSFARNYEQYF. CDR3 DNA sequence: TGTGCCAGCAGCTTCGCCCGAAACTACGAGCAGTACTTC.

This clonotype was detected ten times or more. The CDR3 sequence is CASSTTGGFLEQFF. The DNA of the CDR3 is TGTGCCAGCAGTACGACAGGGGGCTTTCTTGAGCAGTTCTTC. J is TRBJ2-1 and V is TRBV12-3 or TRBV12-4; 10 bases fit TRBD1. The ends lost 5 bases at V and 9 bases at J; junction bases unmatched: 7. This CDR3 region has 14 residues.

This clonotype was counted a few times. The gene calls are TRBV2 and TRBJ2-1; weak D call: TRBD2 (6 bases). Germline-derived CDR1 and CDR2 are SNHLY and FYNNEI. This CDR3 is 14 amino acids long. V shed 4 bases and J shed 4 bases, with 11 bases lying between them. CDR3 protein: CASSVSSGYNEQFF. The DNA of the CDR3 is TGTGCCAGCAGTGTTAGTAGCGGATACAATGAGCAGTTCTTC.

The chain has TRBV12-3 or TRBV12-4 and TRBJ1-1; the D gene is possibly TRBD1 (6 bases). Trimming stripped 5 bases from V and 2 bases from J, with 18 bases between. This CDR3 comprises 16 residues. The CDR3 reads CASSLGLGGRNTEAFF. Here the CDR3 DNA reads TGTGCCAGCAGTCTCGGTTTAGGGGGGCGAAACACTGAAGCTTTCTTT.

The chain has TRBV7-2 and TRBJ1-5; possibly TRBD1 for D (5 bases). Trimming left V 4 bases short and J 3 bases short, with 16 bases between. The CDR3 loop spans 16 amino acids. Germline assignment: CDR1 SGHTA and CDR2 FQGNSA. The CDR3 here is CASSSPRDGYNQPQHF. DNA of the CDR3: TGTGCCAGCAGCTCTCCCCGGGACGGATACAATCAGCCCCAGCATTTT. Filled out from reference TRBV7-2 and TRBJ1-5, the complete variable domain reads GAGVSQSPSNKVTEKGKDVELRCDPISGHTALYWYRQSLGQGLEFLIYFQGNSAPDKSGLPSDRFSAERTGGSVSTLTIQRTQQEDSAVYLCASSSPRDGYNQPQHFGDGTRLSIL.

This clonotype has only a few counts. The chain carries TRBV7-9 and TRBJ2-7, with 8 bases aligning to TRBD2. Germline lookup yields CDR1 SEHNR and CDR2 FQNEAQ (reference sequence). This CDR3 is built from 16 residues. The junction had 13 bases not matched to a gene; V was cut back by 5 bases and J by 4 bases. The chain's CDR3 is CASSPRESGSGYEQYF. The CDR3 nucleotides are TGTGCCAGCAGCCCCCGCGAGAGCGGGAGTGGTTACGAGCAGTACTTC.

This clonotype was seen more than once but under ten times. The chain links TRBV20-1 to TRBJ2-1; 8 bases align to TRBD2. V lost 1 base to trimming and J lost 0 bases; unmatched junction nucleotides: 5. Germline CDR1 reads DFQATT; CDR2 reads SNEGSKA (reference sequence). The CDR3 totals 16 residues. The CDR3 coding sequence is TGCAGTGCTAGAGGCGTAGGGACTAGCTCCTACAATGAGCAGTTCTTC. Amino acids: CSARGVGTSSYNEQFF.

This clonotype showed up just a few times. V and J are TRBV5-1 and TRBJ1-3; D gene unclear. This CDR3 is built from 14 residues. Trimming shortened V by 0 bases and J by 3 bases, and 7 bases separated the two germline ends. Germline V gene data show CDR1 as SGHRS and CDR2 as YFSETQ. This CDR3 is CASSLDGVGNTIYF. The CDR3 DNA reads as TGCGCCAGCAGCTTGGACGGGGTTGGAAACACCATATATTTT.

The J gene is TRBJ2-2, the V gene TRBV20-1; D is ambiguous. Trimming removed 0 bases from V and 6 bases from J, with 11 bases in between. This CDR3 is built from 14 residues. Germline assignment: CDR1 DFQATT and CDR2 SNEGSKA (reference sequence). The CDR3 spells CSARDMSGPGELFF. The CDR3 nucleotides read TGCAGTGCTAGAGATATGTCAGGTCCCGGGGAGCTGTTTTTT.

The chain recombines TRBV27 with TRBJ2-1, with TRBD2 matching over 14 bases. J was trimmed by 9 bases and V by 4 bases; bases with no gene match: 2. The CDR3 is 14 amino acids. The V gene's germline CDR1 is MNHEY and CDR2 SMNVEV (reference sequence). The CDR3 protein is CASSWGLAGVEQFF. CDR3 coding DNA: TGTGCCAGCAGTTGGGGACTAGCGGGAGTTGAGCAGTTCTTC.

The count of this clonotype is one. The rearrangement joins TRBV9 to TRBJ1-2, with D uncertain. This CDR3 is 17 amino acids long. The V gene's germline CDR1 is SGDLS and CDR2 YYNGEE. V was shortened by 4 bases and J by 0 bases, with 19 bases between the two germline ends. CDR3 loop: CASSTRSGSKANYGYTF. As DNA, the CDR3 is TGTGCCAGCAGCACGAGGTCGGGGTCGAAAGCTAACTATGGCTACACCTTC.

This clonotype showed up just a few times. The rearrangement links TRBV7-9 to TRBJ1-1, with D uncertain. The CDR3 runs 13 residues. Germline V gene data show CDR1 as SEHNR and CDR2 as FQNEAQ (reference sequence). V dropped 8 bases and J dropped 3 bases, with 13 bases sitting between them. CDR3 DNA: TGTGCCAGCCGCCTTCGGGCAGACACTGAAGCTTTCTTT. Translating it yields CASRLRADTEAFF. Based on the CDR3 plus reference TRBV7-9 and TRBJ1-1, the full variable domain is DTGVSQNPRHKITKRGQNVTFRCDPISEHNRLYWYRQTLGQGPEFLTYFQNEAQLEKSRLLSDRFSAERPKGSFSTLEIQRTEQGDSAMYLCASRLRADTEAFFGQGTRLTVV.

The chain employs TRBV12-3 or TRBV12-4 and TRBJ2-2; weak D call: TRBD2 (6 bases). This CDR3 has 16 residues. The V and J ends lost 6 bases and 5 bases respectively, with 19 bases between them. Here the CDR3 DNA reads TGTGCCAGCAGCAACCGACTAGGGAAGGATACCGGGGAGCTGTTTTTT. Translation gives CASSNRLGKDTGELFF.

The table lists this clonotype with a few counts. The chain carries TRBV6-1 and TRBJ2-7, with 9 bases that match TRBD1. The CDR3 runs 15 residues. With 8 bases clipped from V and 2 bases from J, the junction kept 10 bases outside the gene matches. Germline lookup yields CDR1 MNHNS and CDR2 SASEGT. The CDR3: CASESRGTGTYEQYF. The CDR3 nucleotides are TGTGCCAGCGAAAGTAGGGGGACAGGGACCTACGAGCAGTACTTC.

A few counts support this clonotype. The V and J genes are TRBV29-1 and TRBJ1-2, with D possibly matching TRBD1 (6 bases). CDR1 and CDR2 (germline): SQVTM, ANQGSEA. V was pared by 2 bases and J by 9 bases, with 19 bases between. The CDR3 is 14 amino acids. The CDR3 nucleotides read TGCAGCGTTGAAACTGTAGGGAGGGACAACCGCTACACCTTC. It codes for CSVETVGRDNRYTF.

V usage is TRBV4-3 and J usage is TRBJ1-4; D possibly corresponds to TRBD1 (5 bases). The CDR3 is 17 amino acids. Germline CDR1 is LGHNA and CDR2 is YSLEER. V was trimmed by 5 bases and J by 0 bases, leaving 16 bases between them. Here the CDR3 reads CASSAEEGVPTNEKLFF. As DNA, the CDR3 is TGCGCCAGCAGCGCGGAAGAAGGGGTCCCAACTAATGAAAAACTGTTTTTT.

This clonotype was detected many times. The V call is TRBV7-9, the J call TRBJ1-1; TRBD1 might be the D (5 bases). V dropped 3 bases and J dropped 0 bases, with 8 bases sitting between them. The CDR3 has 14 amino acids. Germline assignment: CDR1 SEHNR and CDR2 FQNEAQ (reference sequence). CDR3 DNA: TGTGCCAGCAGCTTCGGGGCTTTGAACACTGAAGCTTTCTTT. It specifies CASSFGALNTEAFF.

The sample holds a few counts of this clonotype. The chain has TRBV18 and TRBJ1-1; D gene unclear. The V and J ends lost 7 bases and 1 base respectively, with 10 bases between them. CDR3 length: 13 amino acids. The germline CDR1 and CDR2 sequences are KGHSH and LQKENI. The CDR3 is CASYTSSNTEAFF. CDR3 sequence (DNA): TGTGCCAGCTACACCTCGTCGAACACTGAAGCTTTCTTT.

This clonotype has only a few counts. V is TRBV20-1 and J is TRBJ2-1; D is unclear. The germline CDR1 and CDR2 sequences are DFQATT and SNEGSKA (reference sequence). CDR3 length: 10 residues. Trimming shortened V by 6 bases and J by 7 bases, and 7 bases separated the two germline ends. The CDR3 region has the DNA TGCAGTGCCAACCGTAATGAGCAGTTCTTC. Residues: CSANRNEQFF.